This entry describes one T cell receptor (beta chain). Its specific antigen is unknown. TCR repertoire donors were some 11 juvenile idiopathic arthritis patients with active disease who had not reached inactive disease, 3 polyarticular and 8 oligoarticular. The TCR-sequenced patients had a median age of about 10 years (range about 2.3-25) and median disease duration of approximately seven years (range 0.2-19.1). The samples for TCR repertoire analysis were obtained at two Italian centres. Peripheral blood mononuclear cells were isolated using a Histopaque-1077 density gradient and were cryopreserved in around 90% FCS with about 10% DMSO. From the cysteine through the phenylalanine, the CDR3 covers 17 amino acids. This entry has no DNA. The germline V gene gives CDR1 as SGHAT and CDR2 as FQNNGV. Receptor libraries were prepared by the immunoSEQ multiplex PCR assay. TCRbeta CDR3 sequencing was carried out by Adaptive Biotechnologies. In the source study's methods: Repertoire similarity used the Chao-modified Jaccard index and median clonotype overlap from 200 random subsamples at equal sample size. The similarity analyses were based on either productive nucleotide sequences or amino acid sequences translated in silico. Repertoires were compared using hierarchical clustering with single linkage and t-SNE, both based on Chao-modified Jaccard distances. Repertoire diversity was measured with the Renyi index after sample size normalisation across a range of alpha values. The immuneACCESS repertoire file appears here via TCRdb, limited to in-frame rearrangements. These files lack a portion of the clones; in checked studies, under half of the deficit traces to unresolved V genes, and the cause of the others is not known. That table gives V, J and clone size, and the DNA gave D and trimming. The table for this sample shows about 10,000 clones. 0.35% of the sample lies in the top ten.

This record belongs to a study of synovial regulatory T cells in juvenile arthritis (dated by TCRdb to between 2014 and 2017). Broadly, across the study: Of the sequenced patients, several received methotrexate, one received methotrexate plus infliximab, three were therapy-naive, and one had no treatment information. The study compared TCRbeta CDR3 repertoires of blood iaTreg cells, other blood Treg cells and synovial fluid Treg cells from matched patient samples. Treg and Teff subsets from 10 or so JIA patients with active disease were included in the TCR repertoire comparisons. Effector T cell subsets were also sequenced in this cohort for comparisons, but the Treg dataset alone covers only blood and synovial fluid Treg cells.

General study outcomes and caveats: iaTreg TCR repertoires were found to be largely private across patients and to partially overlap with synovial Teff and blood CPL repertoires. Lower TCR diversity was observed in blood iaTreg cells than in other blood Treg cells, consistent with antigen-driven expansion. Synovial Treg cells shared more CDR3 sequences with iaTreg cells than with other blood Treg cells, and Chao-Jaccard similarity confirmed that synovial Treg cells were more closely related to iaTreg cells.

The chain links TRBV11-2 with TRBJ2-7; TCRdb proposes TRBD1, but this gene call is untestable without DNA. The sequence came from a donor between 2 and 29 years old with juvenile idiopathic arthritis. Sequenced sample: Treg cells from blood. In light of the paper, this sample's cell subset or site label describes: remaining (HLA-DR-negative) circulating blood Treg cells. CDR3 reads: CASSPGRLGPSSYEQYF.